This T cell receptor (beta chain) was identified in a study of T cell repertoires in cytomegalovirus infection. Looking at the study overall: It can be stated that public TCR beta signatures indicated CMV infection as well as a matching HLA type.

With 5 bases removed from V and 1 base from J, the gap between germline ends came to 6 bases. Germline-derived CDR1 and CDR2 are SGDLS and YYNGEE. CDR3 length: 12 amino acids. One entry per CDR3 protein, called by TCRdb with MiXCR from the reads. The sample comprises 50,000 to 60,000 distinct CDR3 sequences, roughly a fifth of which are singletons, and about 82% rests with the top ten. Regarding this clonotype: The antigen is undetermined.

The gene calls are TRBV9 and TRBJ1-2; D unclear. This TCR was sampled from a human donor in good health (CMV status not recorded). Some clones in this sample may be carry-over from other donors' samples. Sequenced material: CD8+ T cells from cultured PBMCs, taken from culture after CMV antigen stimulation. CDR3 region: CASRGDNYGYTF. In nucleotides, the CDR3 is TGTGCCAGCAGGGGAGATAACTATGGCTACACCTTC.